These 14 T cell receptor beta chains were sequenced from one sample in a study of monozygotic twins with inflammatory bowel disease. TCRdb re-analyzed the 5' RACE reads; it lists each CDR3 protein once, without DNA. This listing includes 310,000 or so distinct CDR3 sequences. The sequenced sample was blood. The receptor source for this set is a human donor with ulcerative colitis or Crohn's disease, or a healthy co-twin of an affected twin (not recorded which).

The V and J genes are TRBV9 and TRBJ2-3; the D call from TCRdb, TRBD1, cannot be confirmed without DNA. The CDR3 consists of 15 residues. Germline CDR1 SGDLS, CDR2 YYNGEE. The CDR3 region is CASSVGGGATDTQYF.

This chain uses TRBV25-1 with TRBJ2-3; the D call from TCRdb, TRBD2, cannot be confirmed without DNA. This CDR3 comprises 19 residues. In germline, CDR1 is MGHDK, CDR2 SYGVNS. CDR3: CASTAPGKGLAGVTDTQYF.

This chain connects TRBV28 to TRBJ1-6. The CDR3 spans 14 residues. The germline gives CDR1 MDHEN, CDR2 SYDVKM. The CDR3 sequence is CASYELGNNSPLHF.

The V gene is TRBV29-1, the J gene TRBJ2-1; the D call of TRBD2 rests on TCRdb alone, since no DNA is present to check it. The CDR3 consists of 13 residues. Per germline, CDR1 SQVTM and CDR2 ANQGSEA. The CDR3 region is CSLGLAGGDEQFF.

This sequence joins TRBV3-1 and TRBJ2-1; TCRdb proposes TRBD2, but this gene call is untestable without DNA. The CDR3 sequence is 13 residues long. Germline lookup yields CDR1 LGHDT and CDR2 YNNKEL (reference sequence). The CDR3 reads CASSQRTSGGLGF.

The chain employs TRBV20-1 and TRBJ2-1. Per the germline V gene, CDR1 is DFQATT and CDR2 is SNEGSKA (reference sequence). This CDR3 region has 14 residues. The CDR3 here is CSARRGMNYNEQFF.

V and J are TRBV5-1 and TRBJ1-1; TCRdb gives TRBD1 as the D gene, but with no DNA this cannot be confirmed. CDR1 and CDR2 (germline): SGHRS, YFSETQ. CDR3 length: 12 amino acids. The CDR3: CASSPQGSEAFF. Together with reference TRBV5-1 and TRBJ1-1, the CDR3 gives the full variable domain: KAGVTQTPRYLIKTRGQQVTLSCSPISGHRSVSWYQQTPGQGLQFLFEYFSETQRNKGNFPGRFSGRQFSNSRSEMNVSTLELGDSALYLCASSPQGSEAFFGQGTRLTVV.

The chain links TRBV20-1 to TRBJ2-5; TCRdb calls TRBD2, which cannot be checked without DNA. The CDR3 covers 14 residues. The germline V gene has CDR1 DFQATT and CDR2 SNEGSKA (reference sequence). The chain's CDR3 is CSVAGGDWQETQYF.

This chain joins TRBV5-1 and TRBJ1-3. The germline gives CDR1 SGHRS, CDR2 YFSETQ. The length of the CDR3 is 14 residues. CDR3 protein: CASSPSGSGNTIYF.

The chain employs TRBV11-2 and TRBJ2-1. CDR1 is SGHAT and CDR2 is FQNNGV in the germline V gene. The CDR3 runs to 12 residues. The CDR3 reads CASSPINVEQFF.

V gene TRBV11-2 combines with J gene TRBJ1-5; TCRdb designates TRBD1, a call that cannot be tested without DNA. Germline-derived CDR1 and CDR2 are SGHAT and FQNNGV. CDR3 length: 15 residues. CDR3 amino acids: CASSPGATADQPQHF.

The chain uses TRBV28 and TRBJ1-3. This CDR3 contains 18 residues. The germline V gene encodes CDR1 MDHEN and CDR2 SYDVKM. This CDR3 is CASSQISGGLLSGNTIYF.

This sequence joins TRBV29-1 and TRBJ2-1; as DNA is missing, the TRBD2 call by TCRdb cannot be tested. Germline V gives CDR1 SQVTM, CDR2 ANQGSEA. This CDR3 contains 13 residues. The CDR3 sequence is CSAQTSGGGEQFF.

The rearrangement joins TRBV6-1 to TRBJ1-5; TCRdb names TRBD1, which stays unverified in the absence of DNA. Germline-derived CDR1 and CDR2 are MNHNS and SASEGT. The CDR3 extends over 15 amino acids. The CDR3 loop is CATVPGVGHNQPQHF.